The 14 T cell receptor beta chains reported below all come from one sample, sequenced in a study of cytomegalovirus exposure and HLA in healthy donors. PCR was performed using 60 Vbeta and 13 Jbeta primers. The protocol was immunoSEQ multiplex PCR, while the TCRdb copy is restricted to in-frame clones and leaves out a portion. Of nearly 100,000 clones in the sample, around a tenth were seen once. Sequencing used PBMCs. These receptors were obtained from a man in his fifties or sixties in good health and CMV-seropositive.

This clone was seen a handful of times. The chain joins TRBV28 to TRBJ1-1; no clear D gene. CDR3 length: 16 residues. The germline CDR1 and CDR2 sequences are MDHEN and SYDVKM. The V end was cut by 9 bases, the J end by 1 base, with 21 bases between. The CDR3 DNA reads TGTGCCAGTCCCCCCCCGGGGTCCGTGAAGAACACTGAAGCTTTCTTT. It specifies CASPPPGSVKNTEAFF.

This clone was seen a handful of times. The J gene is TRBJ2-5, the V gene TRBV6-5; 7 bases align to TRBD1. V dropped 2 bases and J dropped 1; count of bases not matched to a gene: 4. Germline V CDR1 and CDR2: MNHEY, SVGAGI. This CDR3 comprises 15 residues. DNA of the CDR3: TGTGCCAGCAGTTACCACGGGACAGCCCAAGAGACCCAGTACTTC. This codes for CASSYHGTAQETQYF.

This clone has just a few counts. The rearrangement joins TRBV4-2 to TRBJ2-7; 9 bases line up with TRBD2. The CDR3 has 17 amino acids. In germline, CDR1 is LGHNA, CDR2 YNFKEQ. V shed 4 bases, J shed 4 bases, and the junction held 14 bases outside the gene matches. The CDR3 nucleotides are TGTGCCAGCAGCCTACAGGGGTGGCGGGAGGGCCATTACGAGCAGTACTTC. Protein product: CASSLQGWREGHYEQYF.

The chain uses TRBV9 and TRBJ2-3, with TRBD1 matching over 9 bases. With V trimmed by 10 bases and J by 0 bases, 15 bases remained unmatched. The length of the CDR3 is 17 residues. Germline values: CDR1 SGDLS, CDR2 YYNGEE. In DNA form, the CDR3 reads TGTGCCCGCATGGGGGGACAGGGTGCATCCAGCACAGATACGCAGTATTTT. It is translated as CARMGGQGASSTDTQYF.

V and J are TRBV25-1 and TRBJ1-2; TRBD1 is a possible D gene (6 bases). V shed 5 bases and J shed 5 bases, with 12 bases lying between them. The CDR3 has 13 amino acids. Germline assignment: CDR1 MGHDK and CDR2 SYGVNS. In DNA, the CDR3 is TGTGCCAGCAGTCGTGGACAGAGTTATGGCTACACCTTC. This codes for CASSRGQSYGYTF.

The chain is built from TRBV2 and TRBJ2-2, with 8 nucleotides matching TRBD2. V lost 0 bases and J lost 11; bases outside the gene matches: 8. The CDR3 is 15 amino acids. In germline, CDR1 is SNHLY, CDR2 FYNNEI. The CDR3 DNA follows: TGTGCCAGCAGTGAAGCGCTTCTGCGGGAGGAAGAGCTGTTTTTT. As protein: CASSEALLREEELFF. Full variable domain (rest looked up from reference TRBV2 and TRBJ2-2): EPEVTQTPSHQVTQMGQEVILRCVPISNHLYFYWYRQILGQKVEFLVSFYNNEISEKSEIFDDQFSVERPDGSNFTLKIRSTKLEDSAMYFCASSEALLREEELFFGEGSRLTVL.

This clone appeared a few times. CDR3: CAWNPYNGAYNEQFF. CDR3 coding DNA: TGTGCCTGGAACCCATATAACGGGGCCTACAATGAGCAGTTCTTC. The chain joins TRBV30 to TRBJ2-1; D is perhaps TRBD2 (5 bases). CDR1 and CDR2 from the germline V gene are GTSNPN and SVGIG (reference sequence). The CDR3 contains 15 residues. Trimming left V 4 bases short and J 2 bases short, with 15 bases between. The whole variable domain, remainder taken from reference TRBV30 and TRBJ2-1, is SQTIHQWPATLVQPVGSPLSLECTVEGTSNPNLYWYRQAAGRGLQLLFYSVGIGQISSEVPQNLSASRPQDRQFILSSKKLLLSDSGFYLCAWNPYNGAYNEQFFGPGTRLTVL.

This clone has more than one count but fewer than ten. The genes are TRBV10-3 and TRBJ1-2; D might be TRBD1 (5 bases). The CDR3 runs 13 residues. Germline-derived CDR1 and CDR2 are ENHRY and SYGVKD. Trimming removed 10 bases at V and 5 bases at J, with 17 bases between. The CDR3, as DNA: TGTGCCACAGGGCGTGGGGCAGGGTATGGCTACACCTTC. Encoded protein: CATGRGAGYGYTF.

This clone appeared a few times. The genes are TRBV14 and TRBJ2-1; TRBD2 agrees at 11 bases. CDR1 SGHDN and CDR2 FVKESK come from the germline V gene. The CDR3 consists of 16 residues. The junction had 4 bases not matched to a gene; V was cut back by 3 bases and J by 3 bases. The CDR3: CASSHLAGGVYNEQFF. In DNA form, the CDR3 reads TGTGCCAGCAGCCACTTAGCGGGAGGGGTCTACAATGAGCAGTTCTTC.

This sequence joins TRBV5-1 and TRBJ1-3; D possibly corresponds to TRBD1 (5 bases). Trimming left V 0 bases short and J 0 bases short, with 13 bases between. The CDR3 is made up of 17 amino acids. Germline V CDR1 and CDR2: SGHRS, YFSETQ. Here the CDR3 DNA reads TGCGCCAGCAGCTTGGTGGGGGGACCCCGCTCTGGAAACACCATATATTTT. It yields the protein CASSLVGGPRSGNTIYF.

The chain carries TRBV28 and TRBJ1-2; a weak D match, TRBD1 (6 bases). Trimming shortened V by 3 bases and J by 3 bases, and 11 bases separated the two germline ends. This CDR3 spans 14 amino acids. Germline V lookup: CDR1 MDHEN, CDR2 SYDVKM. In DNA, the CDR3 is TGTGCCAGCAGTTTTTTAAAGGGGGACTATGGCTACACCTTC. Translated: CASSFLKGDYGYTF.

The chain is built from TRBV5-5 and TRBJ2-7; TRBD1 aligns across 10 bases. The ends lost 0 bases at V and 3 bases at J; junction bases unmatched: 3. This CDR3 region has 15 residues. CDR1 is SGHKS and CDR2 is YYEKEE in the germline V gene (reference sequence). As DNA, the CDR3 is TGTGCCAGCAGCTTGGACGGGACAGGGGTCTACGAGCAGTACTTC. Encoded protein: CASSLDGTGVYEQYF.

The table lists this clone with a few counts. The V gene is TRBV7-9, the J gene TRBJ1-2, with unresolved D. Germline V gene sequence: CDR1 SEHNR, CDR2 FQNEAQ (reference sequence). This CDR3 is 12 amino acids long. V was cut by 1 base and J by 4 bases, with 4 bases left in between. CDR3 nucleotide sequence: TGTGCCAGCAGCTTAGACGGCTATGGCTACACCTTC. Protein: CASSLDGYGYTF.

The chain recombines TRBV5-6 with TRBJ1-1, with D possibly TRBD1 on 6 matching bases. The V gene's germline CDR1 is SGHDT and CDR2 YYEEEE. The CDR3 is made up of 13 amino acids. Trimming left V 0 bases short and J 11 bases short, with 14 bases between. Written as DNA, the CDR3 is TGTGCCAGCAGCTTGGATGGGACATCCGCCGCTTTCTTT. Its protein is CASSLDGTSAAFF.